What follows are 27 T cell receptor beta chains derived from one specimen sequenced in a study of PD-1 blockade in classical Hodgkin lymphoma. Sequencing was performed with immunoSEQ multiplex PCR; in TCRdb, only in-frame clones are kept and a portion is missing. The sample consists of more than 15,000 clones, 78% of them appearing once. Time point meaning: cycle 4 day 1 (C4D1), after around six weeks of nivolumab. Patients all relapsed after autologous stem cell transplantation, and there was variation in brentuximab vedotin exposure. From thawed PBMCs, CD4+ T cells were purified using magnetic negative selection. The sample consisted of CD4+ T cells from blood, taken before the fourth cycle of nivolumab. The origin of the receptors is a human donor with classical Hodgkin lymphoma.

The J gene is TRBJ2-1, the V gene TRBV7-9, with D perhaps TRBD1 or TRBD2 (5 bases each). The CDR3 has 16 residues. From germline, CDR1 is SEHNR and CDR2 FQNEAQ (reference sequence). V lost 6 bases and J lost 2, with 17 bases in between. The CDR3 spells CASRSLGVGTYNEQFF. The CDR3 nucleotides are TGTGCCAGCAGGTCCTTGGGGGTTGGGACCTACAATGAGCAGTTCTTC. The full variable domain, in which reference TRBV7-9 and TRBJ2-1 provide the parts outside the CDR3, is DTGVSQNPRHKITKRGQNVTFRCDPISEHNRLYWYRQTLGQGPEFLTYFQNEAQLEKSRLLSDRFSAERPKGSFSTLEIQRTEQGDSAMYLCASRSLGVGTYNEQFFGPGTRLTVL.

This clone occurred a few times. The rearrangement uses TRBV19 and TRBJ1-5; D is possibly TRBD1 (5 bases). The CDR3 is 16 amino acids. Per germline, CDR1 LNHDA and CDR2 SQIVND (reference sequence). The germline V and J ends were trimmed by 5 bases and 7 bases, with 21 bases remaining between them. The chain's CDR3 is CASSDRVGVYGQPQHF. DNA of the CDR3: TGTGCCAGTAGTGATCGCGTGGGGGTGTATGGGCAGCCCCAGCATTTT.

J is TRBJ2-1 and V is TRBV30, with D uncertain. Germline V gene lookup returns CDR1 GTSNPN and CDR2 SVGIG (reference sequence). This CDR3 region has 11 residues. V was cut by 0 bases and J by 7 bases, with 4 bases left in between. The chain's CDR3 is CAWSVVNEQFF. The CDR3 coding sequence is TGTGCCTGGAGTGTAGTGAATGAGCAGTTCTTC.

The chain is built from TRBV10-1 and TRBJ2-1; TRBD2 aligns across 11 bases. Germline V CDR1 and CDR2: WNHNN, SYGVQD (reference sequence). Unmatched junction bases numbered 7, after V lost 2 bases and J lost 7 bases. The CDR3 is 16 residues long. DNA of the CDR3: TGCGCCAGCAGTGAGAGTGTGCTAGCGGGAGGTAATGAGCAGTTCTTC. Translating it yields CASSESVLAGGNEQFF.

The J gene is TRBJ2-1, the V gene TRBV19; possible D gene TRBD2, 6 bases. The CDR3 has 14 amino acids. V was trimmed by 2 bases and J by 4 bases, leaving 9 bases between them. Germline CDR1 is LNHDA and CDR2 is SQIVND (reference sequence). The CDR3 loop reads CASSISGLYNEQFF. CDR3 DNA sequence: TGTGCCAGTAGTATATCCGGACTATACAATGAGCAGTTCTTC.

This clone was observed once. The CDR3 sequence: CASSRVEADEQYF. The DNA of the CDR3 is TGTGCCAGCAGCCGGGTCGAAGCGGACGAGCAGTACTTC. V is TRBV4-2 and J is TRBJ2-7; the D gene is possibly TRBD2 (5 bases). The CDR3 extends over 13 amino acids. The V and J ends lost 4 bases and 5 bases respectively, with 12 bases between them. CDR1 is LGHNA and CDR2 is YNFKEQ in the germline V gene.

This chain links TRBV5-1 with TRBJ2-1; 11 nucleotides line up with TRBD2. Germline trimming cut 0 bases from V and 5 bases from J; bases unmatched to any gene: 7. Germline values: CDR1 SGHRS, CDR2 YFSETQ. This CDR3 has 17 residues. The CDR3 coding sequence is TGCGCCAGCAGCTTGGATGGTAGCGGGAGGGCCCACAATGAGCAGTTCTTC. This gives the protein CASSLDGSGRAHNEQFF. The complete variable domain, with remaining parts taken from reference TRBV5-1 and TRBJ2-1, reads KAGVTQTPRYLIKTRGQQVTLSCSPISGHRSVSWYQQTPGQGLQFLFEYFSETQRNKGNFPGRFSGRQFSNSRSEMNVSTLELGDSALYLCASSLDGSGRAHNEQFFGPGTRLTVL.

This clone was seen just once. The J gene is TRBJ2-1, the V gene TRBV6-1, with D tentatively TRBD2 (5 bases). The ends were cut back, 8 bases at V and 0 bases at J, with 14 bases in the middle. The CDR3 has 15 amino acids. Looked up from germline, CDR1 is MNHNS and CDR2 is SASEGT. The CDR3 loop reads CASLRDGSSYNEQFF. As DNA, the CDR3 is TGTGCCAGCCTAAGAGATGGGAGCTCCTACAATGAGCAGTTCTTC.

This chain joins TRBV7-9 and TRBJ2-3; unclear D gene. The germline CDR1 and CDR2 sequences are SEHNR and FQNEAQ (reference sequence). The V gene lost 5 bases and the J gene lost 0 bases, with 6 bases spanning the gap. This CDR3 is 13 amino acids long. CDR3: CASSLPSTDTQYF. DNA of the CDR3: TGTGCCAGCAGCCTTCCCAGCACAGATACGCAGTATTTT.

The chain has TRBV19 and TRBJ1-1; D gene uncertain. The CDR3 is 14 residues long. The V and J ends lost 10 bases and 0 bases respectively, with 15 bases between them. Germline loops: CDR1 LNHDA, CDR2 SQIVND (reference sequence). The CDR3 DNA sequence: TGTGCCACCCGTGACCGCACCCTGAACACTGAAGCTTTCTTT. This sequence encodes CATRDRTLNTEAFF. Full variable domain (missing parts from reference TRBV19 and TRBJ1-1): DGGITQSPKYLFRKEGQNVTLSCEQNLNHDAMYWYRQDPGQGLRLIYYSQIVNDFQKGDIAEGYSVSREKKESFPLTVTSAQKNPTAFYLCATRDRTLNTEAFFGQGTRLTVV.

The chain couples TRBV7-6 to TRBJ2-7; D is ambiguous. The length of the CDR3 is 16 residues. Germline V CDR1 and CDR2: SGHVS, FNYEAQ. Trimming shortened V by 7 bases and J by 2 bases, and 21 bases separated the two germline ends. The CDR3 region is CASKVQPNSPTYEQYF. The CDR3 nucleotides are TGTGCCAGCAAGGTGCAGCCGAACTCACCCACCTACGAGCAGTACTTC.

The chain has TRBV6-5 and TRBJ2-7; TRBD1 might be the D (6 bases). Trimming shortened V by 0 bases and J by 6 bases, and 12 bases separated the two germline ends. CDR1 and CDR2 (germline): MNHEY, SVGAGI. The CDR3 contains 14 residues. CDR3 sequence (DNA): TGTGCCAGCAGTTACTCGACAGGTGGGATCGAGCAGTACTTC. Amino acid sequence: CASSYSTGGIEQYF.

This chain links TRBV11-3 with TRBJ2-2; 11 bases match TRBD1. Per the germline V gene, CDR1 is SGHNT and CDR2 is YENEEA. The trim removed 4 bases at V and 7 bases at J, leaving 8 bases unmatched. CDR3 length: 16 residues. CDR3 in DNA: TGTGCCAGCAGCTCAACCGGACAGGGGGCCGGCGGGGAGCTGTTTTTT. Translated, it gives CASSSTGQGAGGELFF.

This rearrangement joins TRBV5-1 to TRBJ2-3; tentatively, D is TRBD1 (6 bases). The CDR3 length is 15 residues. Germline lookup yields CDR1 SGHRS and CDR2 YFSETQ. Trimming removed 1 base from V and 3 bases from J, with 12 bases in between. This CDR3 reads CASSLSRGETDTQYF. CDR3 bases: TGCGCCAGCAGCTTGTCCAGGGGAGAGACAGATACGCAGTATTTT.

The chain is built from TRBV11-2 and TRBJ1-2, with D possibly TRBD1 on 6 matching bases. Germline loops: CDR1 SGHAT, CDR2 FQNNGV. The CDR3 is 17 amino acids. Trimming removed 5 bases at V and 0 bases at J, with 19 bases between. CDR3 nucleotide sequence: TGTGCCAGCAGCCCGAGCGGTATCGGGACAACTAACTATGGCTACACCTTC. It yields the protein CASSPSGIGTTNYGYTF.

The CDR3 here is CASSVAVGPDTQYF. The DNA of the CDR3 is TGCGCCAGCAGCGTGGCGGTGGGGCCAGATACGCAGTATTTT. This chain links TRBV5-1 with TRBJ2-3; D is possibly TRBD1 (5 bases). CDR3 length equals 14 residues. The V end lost 4 bases, the J end lost 4 bases, and 13 bases lay between the germline ends. CDR1 is SGHRS and CDR2 is YFSETQ in the germline V gene.

The rearrangement uses TRBV10-3 and TRBJ2-1; D unclear. V dropped 8 bases and J dropped 8 bases, with 10 bases sitting between them. CDR3 length: 11 amino acids. Germline V gene sequence: CDR1 ENHRY, CDR2 SYGVKD. CDR3 protein: CAISKGDEQFF. For the CDR3, the DNA is TGTGCCATCTCTAAGGGCGATGAGCAGTTCTTC.

V gene TRBV6-5 combines with J gene TRBJ2-5; D is possibly TRBD2 (6 bases). This CDR3 region has 14 residues. Germline CDR1 reads MNHEY; CDR2 reads SVGAGI. Trimming took 2 bases from V and 5 from J, leaving 12 bases between them. The CDR3 nucleotides are TGTGCCAGCAGTTACCGGGGACTCGGCGAGACCCAGTACTTC. It specifies CASSYRGLGETQYF.

This clone was counted a single time. The V call is TRBV15, the J call TRBJ1-5, with no clear D. V lost 0 bases and J lost 4, with 10 bases in between. Germline V gene lookup returns CDR1 LNHNV and CDR2 YYDKDF (reference sequence). The CDR3 runs to 15 residues. CDR3 nucleotides: TGTGCCACCAGCAGAGAAGGGCAGCATAATCAGCCCCAGCATTTT. Its translation is CATSREGQHNQPQHF. Drawing the rest from reference TRBV15 and TRBJ1-5, the complete variable domain is DAMVIQNPRYQVTQFGKPVTLSCSQTLNHNVMYWYQQKSSQAPKLLFHYYDKDFNNEADTPDNFQSRRPNTSFCFLDIRSPGLGDTAMYLCATSREGQHNQPQHFGDGTRLSIL.

This clone was found a few times. V and J are TRBV7-9 and TRBJ2-7, with 7 bases aligning to TRBD1. Germline-derived CDR1 and CDR2 are SEHNR and FQNEAQ (reference sequence). This CDR3 region has 16 residues. Trimming took 5 bases from V and 0 from J; bases not matched to a gene: 10. CDR3 DNA sequence: TGTGCCAGCAGCCCGCGACAGGGACGAACCTCCTACGAGCAGTACTTC. Translating it yields CASSPRQGRTSYEQYF.

This clone was counted a few times. CDR3 protein: CASSQETKLPTRWADTQYF. CDR3 bases: TGCGCCAGCAGCCAAGAAACCAAGCTGCCCACTAGGTGGGCAGATACGCAGTATTTT. The genes are TRBV4-1 and TRBJ2-3; the D gene is possibly TRBD2 (5 bases). CDR3 length: 19 residues. V gave up 0 bases and J gave up 4 bases, with 23 bases separating them. The V gene's germline CDR1 is MGHRA and CDR2 YSYEKL.

CDR3 region: CASSTRTSGFTDTQYF. The CDR3 nucleotides read TGCGCCAGCAGCACAAGGACTAGCGGATTCACAGATACGCAGTATTTT. This chain uses TRBV5-1 with TRBJ2-3; the match to TRBD2 covers 10 bases. The length of the CDR3 is 16 residues. CDR1 SGHRS and CDR2 YFSETQ come from the germline V gene. V was pared by 4 bases and J by 2 bases, with 7 bases of the junction left unmatched.

CDR3 in DNA: TGCGCCAGCACCGTAAGCGGAAACAATGAGCAGTTCTTC. Encoded protein: CASTVSGNNEQFF. The V and J genes are TRBV10-1 and TRBJ2-1, with D possibly being TRBD2 (5 bases). V lost 7 bases, J lost 5 bases, and 12 bases lay in between. The germline CDR1 and CDR2 sequences are WNHNN and SYGVQD (reference sequence). The CDR3 totals 13 residues.

The rearrangement links TRBV14 to TRBJ1-1; D may be TRBD1 (5 bases). Between the trimmed V and J ends, which lost 1 base and 5 bases, there was a span of 14 bases. Germline V gene sequence: CDR1 SGHDN, CDR2 FVKESK. The CDR3 runs to 15 residues. CDR3: CASSQVVGARTEAFF. CDR3 nucleotide sequence: TGTGCCAGCAGCCAAGTTGTCGGGGCCCGGACTGAAGCTTTCTTT.

The rearrangement links TRBV10-3 to TRBJ1-5; D gene unclear. V was pared by 2 bases and J by 0 bases, with 11 bases between. CDR1 is ENHRY, CDR2 SYGVKD, per germline. This CDR3 is 16 amino acids long. CDR3 in DNA: TGTGCCATCAGTGAGGTACAGCTATATAGCAATCAGCCCCAGCATTTT. Its translation: CAISEVQLYSNQPQHF.

This clone has more than one count but fewer than ten. The J gene is TRBJ2-1, the V gene TRBV10-2; TRBD2 agrees at 8 bases. The V gene's germline CDR1 is WSHSY and CDR2 SAAADI. The V segment lost 6 bases and the J segment 5 bases; nucleotides outside the gene matches: 6. This CDR3 has 14 residues. CDR3 amino acids: CASSGTSNNNEQFF. The CDR3 nucleotides read TGCGCCAGCAGCGGGACTAGTAACAACAATGAGCAGTTCTTC.

This sequence joins TRBV6-5 and TRBJ1-5; 7 bases are a match to TRBD1. Trimming at V came to 4 bases and at J to 3 bases, leaving 6 bases not matched to a gene. The V gene's germline CDR1 is MNHEY and CDR2 SVGAGI. The CDR3 contains 15 residues. CDR3 sequence reads: CASSLLGTVNQPQHF. CDR3 DNA sequence: TGTGCCAGCAGTTTGCTAGGGACAGTCAATCAGCCCCAGCATTTT.